This TCR beta chain appears in the sequencing data of a study of beta chain features in type 1 diabetes. Study at large: There was similarity between patients and healthy donors in age, gender and cell yields.

Looked up from germline, CDR1 is GTSNPN and CDR2 is SVGIG (reference sequence). With 5 bases removed from V and 8 bases from J, the gap between germline ends came to 12 bases. This CDR3 contains 12 residues. Regarding the study as a whole: TCRB CDR3 length was moderately but significantly reduced in all four CD4+ subsets of Type 1 diabetes patients.

Of the isolated RNA, all was reverse transcribed, and so the sequenced material was expressed TCRB transcripts. Around 3.8 million reads per sample were averaged for naive, central memory and regulatory samples. Sequencing used immunoSEQ multiplex PCR; TCRdb keeps in-frame clones, though not all of them. This table holds some 130,000 clones, approximately 9% found once. A remark on this clone: Its antigen is unknown.

Purity of each sorted population was above 98%. The specimen sequenced was central memory CD4+ T cells from blood. This receptor was taken from a man aged 25 to 45 with type 1 diabetes. This sequence joins TRBV30 and TRBJ1-4, with D tentatively TRBD1 (6 bases). The CDR3 bases are TGTGCCTGGGAACAGGGCGCCGAAAAACTGTTTTTT. This sequence encodes CAWEQGAEKLFF.